This entry is about one T cell receptor (beta chain). Its antigen is unknown. Germline CDR1 is MDHEN and CDR2 is SYDVKM. The length of the CDR3 is 15 residues. Trimming cost V 3 bases and J 2 bases, with 8 bases left between them. This record comes from a study of B cell selection in AIRE deficiency. Regulatory T cells were sorted as CD4+CD25hiCD127low/negative. Per the authors' pipeline: Treg pools: about 50,000 distinct patient, over 95,000 donor TCRbeta sequences. Assay: immunoSEQ multiplex PCR; the TCRdb copy retains only in-frame clones and omits some. The V and J calls and the clone size are those of that table, but D and trimming were determined from the DNA. Among approximately 21,000 clones, approximately 94% were seen once, and the ten largest hold less than 2%. Study observations and caveats: Shared Treg sequences had shorter CDR3s, biased toward rearrangements with few non-templated insertions. Tconv and Treg cells from AIRE-deficient patients resembled healthy donors in TCRBV usage, CDR3 length and diversity. Around 31% of healthy-shared Treg sequences were found among patient Tconv cells.

V and J are TRBV28 and TRBJ2-6; D not resolved. This TCR derives from a human donor with AIRE deficiency. The sequencing input was Tregs sorted from PBMCs. The CDR3 nucleotides read TGTGCCAGCAGTTTTTCCCCTCCTGGGGCCAACGTCCTGACTTTC. Its translation: CASSFSPPGANVLTF. Drawing the rest from reference TRBV28 and TRBJ2-6, the complete variable domain is DVKVTQSSRYLVKRTGEKVFLECVQDMDHENMFWYRQDPGLGLRLIYFSYDVKMKEKGDIPEGYSVSREKKERFSLILESASTNQTSMYLCASSFSPPGANVLTFGAGSRLTVL.